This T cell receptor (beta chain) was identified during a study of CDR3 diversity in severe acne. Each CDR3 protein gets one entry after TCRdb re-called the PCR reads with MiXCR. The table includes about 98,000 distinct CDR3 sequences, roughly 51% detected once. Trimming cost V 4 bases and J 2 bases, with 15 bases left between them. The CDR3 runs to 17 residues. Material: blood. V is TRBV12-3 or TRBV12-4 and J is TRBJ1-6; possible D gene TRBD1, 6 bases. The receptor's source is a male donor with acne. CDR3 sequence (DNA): TGTGCCAGCAGTTCTCAAAGGACAGAGACCTATAATTCACCCCTCCACTTT. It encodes CASSSQRTETYNSPLHF.